One and the same sample provided the 30 T cell receptor beta chains below, sequenced in a study of radiation and T cells in renal cell carcinoma. As for time point: blood 2 weeks post-SBRT. Sample treatment: 15 Gy SBRT to primary tumor, nephrectomy 4 weeks later. Repertoires were generated with immunoSEQ multiplex PCR, while TCRdb's copy carries only in-frame clones and drops some. The sample gives more than 75,000 clones, just over 85% of which show up once; approximately 22% is in the top ten. Specimen: blood, collected from a patient whose treatment included radiotherapy and nephrectomy. All receptors derive from a woman aged 45-65 years with renal cell carcinoma.

The chain recombines TRBV13 with TRBJ2-2, with 10 bases aligning to TRBD2. The germline CDR1 and CDR2 sequences are PRHDT and FYEKMQ (reference sequence). Germline trimming cut 1 base from V and 8 bases from J; bases unmatched to any gene: 13. This CDR3 contains 18 residues. CDR3 bases: TGTGCCAGCAGCTTAGTGTGGACTAGCGGCCCAGACAATGGGGAGCTGTTTTTT. It specifies CASSLVWTSGPDNGELFF.

The chain carries TRBV19 and TRBJ1-2, with D unclear. This CDR3 comprises 15 residues. V was clipped by 6 bases and J by 2 bases, with 16 bases between them. Germline CDR1 LNHDA, CDR2 SQIVND (reference sequence). The CDR3 bases are TGTGCCAGTAGCACCCGTGGAGGGCCCAACTATGGCTACACCTTC. Translated, it gives CASSTRGGPNYGYTF.

The CDR3 nucleotides are TGCGCCAGCAGCCCAGACTACGACAGGGAGCAGTTCTTC. Residues: CASSPDYDREQFF. The chain employs TRBV5-1 and TRBJ2-1, with D perhaps matching TRBD1 (6 bases). This CDR3 spans 13 amino acids. Germline loops: CDR1 SGHRS, CDR2 YFSETQ. V lost 4 bases to trimming and J lost 10 bases, with 15 bases between them.

The V gene is TRBV6-6, the J gene TRBJ1-1; D ambiguous. Germline lookup yields CDR1 MNHNY and CDR2 SVGAGI (reference sequence). The CDR3 runs 11 residues. The V end lost 3 bases, the J end lost 5 bases, and 4 bases lay between the germline ends. CDR3 nucleotides: TGTGCCAGCAGTTATTTAACTGAAGCTTTCTTT. Translating it yields CASSYLTEAFF.

The chain couples TRBV19 to TRBJ2-3; 7 positions agree with TRBD1. The V gene's germline CDR1 is LNHDA and CDR2 SQIVND (reference sequence). CDR3 length: 14 amino acids. The trim removed 10 bases at V and 4 bases at J, leaving 11 bases unmatched. The CDR3 DNA follows: TGTGCCACCACTCGCAGGGACAGACCAGATACGCAGTATTTT. Amino acid sequence: CATTRRDRPDTQYF.

The gene calls are TRBV5-6 and TRBJ1-5; D is undetermined. V lost 3 bases to trimming and J lost 7 bases, with 17 bases between them. CDR3 size: 15 residues. Per the germline V gene, CDR1 is SGHDT and CDR2 is YYEEEE. The CDR3 region is CASSSAGALVQPQHF. CDR3 bases: TGTGCCAGCAGCTCCGCCGGCGCTCTCGTCCAGCCCCAGCATTTT.

The CDR3 is CASSERVGGLGTGELFF. The CDR3 DNA reads as TGTGCCAGCAGTGAGCGGGTTGGGGGGCTTGGGACCGGGGAGCTGTTTTTT. The chain couples TRBV6-1 to TRBJ2-2, with D perhaps matching TRBD1 or TRBD2 (6 bases each). The CDR3 runs to 17 residues. The germline gives CDR1 MNHNS, CDR2 SASEGT. V was shortened by 3 bases and J by 5 bases, with 19 bases between the two germline ends.

The J gene is TRBJ1-5, the V gene TRBV5-1; D gene ambiguous. V was shortened by 0 bases and J by 4 bases, with 11 bases between the two germline ends. The CDR3 has 15 amino acids. Germline V gene data show CDR1 as SGHRS and CDR2 as YFSETQ. CDR3: CASSLGVAANQPQHF. In DNA, the CDR3 is TGCGCCAGCAGCTTGGGGGTGGCAGCTAATCAGCCCCAGCATTTT.

This rearrangement joins TRBV7-8 to TRBJ1-1, with a tentative D call TRBD1 (6 bases). Germline V gene sequence: CDR1 SGHVS, CDR2 FQNEAQ. The V end lost 0 bases, the J end lost 4 bases, and 12 bases lay between the germline ends. This CDR3 contains 15 residues. The CDR3 coding sequence is TGTGCCAGCAGCTTAGCAGGCAGGGGCGCCACTGAAGCTTTCTTT. Encoded protein: CASSLAGRGATEAFF.

This chain joins TRBV10-3 and TRBJ2-3, with 8 positions matching TRBD2. CDR3 length equals 15 residues. Germline trimming cut 3 bases from V and 4 bases from J; bases unmatched to any gene: 6. Germline loops: CDR1 ENHRY, CDR2 SYGVKD. The DNA for the CDR3 is TGTGCCATCAGTGATTCCGCGGGAGGACCAGATACGCAGTATTTT. Translating it yields CAISDSAGGPDTQYF.

This clone has a handful of counts. The chain has TRBV19 and TRBJ1-1; TRBD1 is a possible D gene (6 bases). Trimming took off 7 bases at V and 1 base at J, with 13 bases between the two ends. CDR1 LNHDA and CDR2 SQIVND come from the germline V gene (reference sequence). CDR3 length: 14 residues. The CDR3 sequence: CASTIRTANTEAFF. In DNA, the CDR3 is TGTGCCAGTACTATTCGGACAGCGAACACTGAAGCTTTCTTT.

The chain combines TRBV25-1 with TRBJ2-3, with a weak D call TRBD1 (6 bases). The CDR3 is 14 residues long. Germline assignment: CDR1 MGHDK and CDR2 SYGVNS. V dropped 6 bases and J dropped 2 bases, with 12 bases sitting between them. The CDR3 DNA reads as TGTGCCAGCAGAGTGCAGGGGACCACAGATACGCAGTATTTT. This translates into CASRVQGTTDTQYF.

This chain links TRBV23-1 with TRBJ1-5; D call uncertain. TRBV23-1 is an ORF; its function is uncertain. The CDR3 has 17 amino acids. V lost 2 bases and J lost 2, with 16 bases in between. The CDR3 DNA is TGCGCCAGCAGTCAAATTAATGGACCCCGGGGCAATCAGCCCCAGCATTTT. Translating it yields CASSQINGPRGNQPQHF.

The V and J genes are TRBV27 and TRBJ2-7; D is possibly TRBD2 (7 bases). The CDR3 consists of 14 residues. From germline, CDR1 is MNHEY and CDR2 SMNVEV (reference sequence). Trimming took 0 bases from V and 7 from J, leaving 13 bases between them. The CDR3 sequence is CASSLSGGGSEQYF. The CDR3 coding sequence is TGTGCCAGCAGTTTATCAGGCGGGGGCTCGGAGCAGTACTTC.

This clone was seen a few times. This sequence joins TRBV5-5 and TRBJ2-7, with D possibly being TRBD1 (5 bases). Germline CDR1 reads SGHKS; CDR2 reads YYEKEE (reference sequence). The CDR3 has 14 amino acids. V gave up 1 base and J gave up 2 bases, with 10 bases separating them. The CDR3 reads CASSLSGIPYEQYF. The DNA of the CDR3 is TGTGCCAGCAGCTTGTCAGGGATCCCCTACGAGCAGTACTTC. Using reference TRBV5-5 and TRBJ2-7 for the parts outside the CDR3, the full variable domain is DAGVTQSPTHLIKTRGQQVTLRCSPISGHKSVSWYQQVLGQGPQFIFQYYEKEERGRGNFPDRFSARQFPNYSSELNVNALLLGDSALYLCASSLSGIPYEQYFGPGTRLTVT.

The chain couples TRBV2 to TRBJ2-3; a weak D match, TRBD2 (5 bases). V was shortened by 2 bases and J by 3 bases, with 9 bases between the two germline ends. The CDR3 extends over 14 amino acids. Germline V gene data show CDR1 as SNHLY and CDR2 as FYNNEI. CDR3 sequence reads: CASSEFRGTDTQYF. CDR3 nucleotide sequence: TGTGCCAGCAGTGAATTCCGGGGAACAGATACGCAGTATTTT.

The gene calls are TRBV18 and TRBJ2-1, with 9 bases matching TRBD2. V dropped 5 bases and J dropped 6; count of bases not matched to a gene: 14. The CDR3 contains 17 residues. Germline-derived CDR1 and CDR2 are KGHSH and LQKENI. The CDR3 loop reads CASSYYRTSALVNEQFF. DNA for the CDR3: TGTGCCAGCTCATACTACAGGACTAGCGCGCTAGTCAATGAGCAGTTCTTC.

The gene calls are TRBV6-5 and TRBJ2-1; possibly TRBD1 or TRBD2 for D (7 bases each). CDR1 and CDR2 from the germline V gene are MNHEY and SVGAGI. The ends were cut back, 6 bases at V and 8 bases at J, with 14 bases in the middle. The CDR3 runs to 13 residues. In nucleotides, the CDR3 is TGTGCCAGCAGACCTCAGGGGGGGCATGAGCAGTTCTTC. Amino acid sequence: CASRPQGGHEQFF.

The J gene is TRBJ1-1, the V gene TRBV19, with D hard to call. CDR1 is LNHDA, CDR2 SQIVND, per germline (reference sequence). The CDR3 has 16 residues. V was trimmed by 1 base and J by 0 bases, leaving 12 bases between them. In DNA, the CDR3 is TGTGCCAGTAGTATAGGGACTAAGACCATGAACACTGAAGCTTTCTTT. Protein sequence: CASSIGTKTMNTEAFF.

In DNA form, the CDR3 reads TGTGCCAGCAGCGCGAATAGTCGGGGCACCGGGGAGCTGTTTTTT. This sequence encodes CASSANSRGTGELFF. The chain has TRBV9 and TRBJ2-2; tentative D call: TRBD2 (5 bases). This CDR3 region has 15 residues. Germline values: CDR1 SGDLS, CDR2 YYNGEE. V lost 3 bases, J lost 4 bases, and 13 bases lay in between.

The chain recombines TRBV4-2 with TRBJ2-2; maybe TRBD2 (5 bases). The CDR3 totals 16 residues. Germline-derived CDR1 and CDR2 are LGHNA and YNFKEQ. V lost 1 base, J lost 3 bases, and 12 bases lay in between. CDR3 coding DNA: TGTGCCAGCAGCCAAGCCGAGGGTATGGACACCGGGGAGCTGTTTTTT. Residues: CASSQAEGMDTGELFF.

This chain links TRBV5-4 with TRBJ2-7; no firm D call. CDR1 and CDR2 (germline): SGHNT, YYREEE (reference sequence). V lost 0 bases to trimming and J lost 3 bases, with 7 bases between them. The CDR3 length is 13 residues. The CDR3 sequence: CASSLVGGYEQYF. In DNA, the CDR3 is TGTGCCAGCAGCTTGGTCGGCGGCTACGAGCAGTACTTC.

This chain connects TRBV15 to TRBJ2-2; D is perhaps TRBD2 (6 bases). Trimming took 5 bases from V and 2 from J, leaving 9 bases between them. CDR3 length: 14 residues. From germline, CDR1 is LNHNV and CDR2 YYDKDF (reference sequence). Written as DNA, the CDR3 is TGTGCCACCAGCCCGCGGGGAAACACCGGGGAGCTGTTTTTT. It specifies CATSPRGNTGELFF.

Written as DNA, the CDR3 is TGTGCCAGCAGCTTATATGCGGGTGGGAGGGCCTACAATGAGCAGTTCTTC. It yields the protein CASSLYAGGRAYNEQFF. The rearrangement uses TRBV7-3 and TRBJ2-1, with TRBD2 matching 7 bases. This CDR3 has 17 amino acids. Germline CDR1 SGHTA, CDR2 FQGTGA. Germline trimming cut 2 bases from V and 2 bases from J; bases unmatched to any gene: 9.

The gene calls are TRBV11-2 and TRBJ1-4; TRBD1 might be the D (5 bases). Trimming stripped 5 bases from V and 8 bases from J, with 12 bases between. The length of the CDR3 is 13 residues. Germline V CDR1 and CDR2: SGHAT, FQNNGV. CDR3 loop: CASSLTGGEKLFF. CDR3 sequence (DNA): TGTGCCAGCAGCCTCACCGGGGGGGAAAAACTGTTTTTT. Combining the CDR3 with reference TRBV11-2 and TRBJ1-4 gives the whole variable domain EAGVAQSPRYKIIEKRQSVAFWCNPISGHATLYWYQQILGQGPKLLIQFQNNGVVDDSQLPKDRFSAERLKGVDSTLKIQPAKLEDSAVYLCASSLTGGEKLFFGSGTQLSVL.

J is TRBJ2-3 and V is TRBV27, with 7 nucleotides matching TRBD2. The CDR3 runs to 17 residues. V shed 5 bases, J shed 4 bases, and the junction held 15 bases outside the gene matches. Germline-derived CDR1 and CDR2 are MNHEY and SMNVEV (reference sequence). The CDR3 region is CASSDQGRGGGSDTQYF. The CDR3 DNA reads as TGTGCCAGCAGTGACCAGGGTCGCGGGGGTGGCTCAGATACGCAGTATTTT.

The chain has TRBV9 and TRBJ2-1; TRBD2 agrees at 9 bases. The germline CDR1 and CDR2 sequences are SGDLS and YYNGEE. With V trimmed by 1 base and J by 4 bases, 0 bases remained unmatched. CDR3 length: 14 residues. The chain's CDR3 is CASSVTSGYNEQFF. CDR3 sequence (DNA): TGTGCCAGCAGCGTAACTAGCGGGTACAATGAGCAGTTCTTC.

V and J are TRBV9 and TRBJ1-1; TRBD1 aligns across 9 bases. The ends lost 4 bases at V and 3 bases at J; junction bases unmatched: 7. CDR1 is SGDLS and CDR2 is YYNGEE in the germline V gene. CDR3 length: 15 residues. The CDR3 DNA follows: TGTGCCAGCAGCATCACGGGACAGGGACACACTGAAGCTTTCTTT. As protein: CASSITGQGHTEAFF.

CDR3 sequence reads: CASKTSGRGYYEQYF. The CDR3 DNA sequence: TGTGCCAGCAAAACTAGCGGGAGAGGGTACTACGAGCAGTACTTC. This chain connects TRBV6-4 to TRBJ2-7, with 11 positions matching TRBD2. The J segment lost 3 bases and the V segment lost 7 bases, leaving 8 bases of the junction unmatched. Germline CDR1 reads MRHNA; CDR2 reads SNTAGT. This CDR3 has 15 residues.

The chain has TRBV7-8 and TRBJ1-5; perhaps TRBD1 as D (6 bases). Germline CDR1 is SGHVS and CDR2 is FQNEAQ. The CDR3 length is 17 residues. Trimming removed 2 bases at V and 4 bases at J, with 18 bases between. In DNA, the CDR3 is TGTGCCAGCAGCTTATGGGGGCGGGGAAGCGGGAATCAGCCCCAGCATTTT. This encodes CASSLWGRGSGNQPQHF.